This record covers a single T cell receptor (beta chain). The source of the sample is a study of blood T cell repertoires in COVID-19. Background on the study: Some COVID-19 samples were acute and others convalescent; all came from the United States, Italy and Spain.

Original analysis: Researchers report that nucleated cell counts were estimated from reference gene primer amplification. Produced via immunoSEQ multiplex PCR; TCRdb's table is partial and in-frame only. V and J calls and clone size are as listed in that table; D and trimming were resolved from the DNA. The table has approximately 100,000 clones, 87% seen once. V shed 6 bases, J shed 3 bases, and the junction held 4 bases outside the gene matches. Germline V gene sequence: CDR1 LNHDA, CDR2 SQIVND (reference sequence). The CDR3 is 14 amino acids. Specimen: peripheral blood. The V call is TRBV19, the J call TRBJ1-4; TRBD1 matches at 7 bases. This sequence originates from an older man with acute or convalescent COVID-19. DNA of the CDR3: TGTGCCAGTAGAAGACAGGGAGCTAATGAAAAACTGTTTTTT. Translating gives CASRRQGANEKLFF.